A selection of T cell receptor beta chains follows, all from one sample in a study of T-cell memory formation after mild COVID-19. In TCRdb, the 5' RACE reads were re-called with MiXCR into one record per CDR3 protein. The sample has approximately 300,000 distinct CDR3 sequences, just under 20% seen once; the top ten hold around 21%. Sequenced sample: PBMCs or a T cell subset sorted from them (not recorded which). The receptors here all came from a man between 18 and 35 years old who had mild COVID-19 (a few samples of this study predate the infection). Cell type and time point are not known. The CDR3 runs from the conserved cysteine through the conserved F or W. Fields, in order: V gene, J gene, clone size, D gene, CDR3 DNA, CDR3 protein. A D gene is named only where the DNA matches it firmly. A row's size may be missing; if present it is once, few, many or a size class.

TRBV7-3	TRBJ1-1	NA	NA	TGTGCCAGCAGGACCCACGATGCAGCTGAAGCTTTCTTT	CASRTHDAAEAFF
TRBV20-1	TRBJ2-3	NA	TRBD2	TGCAGTGCTAGCAAGACTAGCGGGGGCACAGATACGCAGTATTTT	CSASKTSGGTDTQYF
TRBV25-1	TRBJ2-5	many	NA	TGTGCCAGCAGTGGTCGGGACCAAGGGGAGACCCAGTACTTC	CASSGRDQGETQYF
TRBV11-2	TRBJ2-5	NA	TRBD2	TGTGCCAGCAGGGCTAGCGGGGGAGTCGGAGAGACCCAGTACTTC	CASRASGGVGETQYF
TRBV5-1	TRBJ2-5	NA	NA	TGCGCCAGTAGCTTGATTGGACCTATAAGTTCGGGGGAGACCCAGTACTTC	CASSLIGPISSGETQYF
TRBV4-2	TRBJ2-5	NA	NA	TGTGCCAGCAGCCTCACTACAGGGAGTGGCGAGACCCAGTACTTC	CASSLTTGSGETQYF
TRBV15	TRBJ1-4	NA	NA	TGTGCCACCAGCATGAACAGGGATTTGATGGAAAAACTGTTTTTT	CATSMNRDLMEKLFF
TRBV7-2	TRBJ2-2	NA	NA	TGTGCCAGCAGCTTACGATACACCGGGGAGCTGTTTTTT	CASSLRYTGELFF
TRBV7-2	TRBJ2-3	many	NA	TGTGCCAGCAGCGCCGACGCAGCAGATACGCAGTATTTT	CASSADAADTQYF
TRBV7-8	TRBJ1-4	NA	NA	TGTGCCAGCAGCTTAGGTGGAGGAATCGGTGAAAAACTGTTTTTT	CASSLGGGIGEKLFF
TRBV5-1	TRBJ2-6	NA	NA	TGCGCCAGCAGCAAGACGGAAGGTAGTGCTGGGGCCAACGTCCTGACTTTC	CASSKTEGSAGANVLTF
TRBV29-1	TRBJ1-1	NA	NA	TGCAGCGTTGTGTTGTTGAACACTGAAGCTTTCTTT	CSVVLLNTEAFF
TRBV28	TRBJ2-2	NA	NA	TGTGCCAGCAGTTTACTGGGGGGGAACACCGGGGAGCTGTTTTTT	CASSLLGGNTGELFF
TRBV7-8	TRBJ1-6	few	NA	TGTGCCAGCAGCTTGCAGGACTATGGTTCACCCCTCCACTTT	CASSLQDYGSPLHF
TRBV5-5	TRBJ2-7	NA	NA	TGTGCCAGCAGCTTGGCCGATACCGCCAACGAGCAGTACTTC	CASSLADTANEQYF
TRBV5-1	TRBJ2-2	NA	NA	TGCGCCAGCAGCCCCAGGGGGGGAGCCGGGGAGCTGTTTTTT	CASSPRGGAGELFF
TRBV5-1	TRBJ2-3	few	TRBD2	TGCGCCAGCAGCTTGGTTACTAGCGGAAGCACAGATACGCAGTATTTT	CASSLVTSGSTDTQYF
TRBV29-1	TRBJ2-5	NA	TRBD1	TGCAGCGTTTCCAGGGGGTTGGAGACCCAGTACTTC	CSVSRGLETQYF
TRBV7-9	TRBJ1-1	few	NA	TGTGCCAGCAGGAACTTGAACACTGAAGCTTTCTTT	CASRNLNTEAFF
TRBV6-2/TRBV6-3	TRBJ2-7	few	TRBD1	TGTGCCAGCAGTAACCCGGGACAGGGAGCCCTCTACGAACAGTACTTC	CASSNPGQGALYEQYF
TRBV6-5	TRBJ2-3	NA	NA	TGTGCCAGCAGCATCCGGGGGTTTGAAGAAGATACGCAGTATTTT	CASSIRGFEEDTQYF
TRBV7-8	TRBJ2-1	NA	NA	TGTGCCAGCAGCTTAGTGGCTCAATCGAGCTCCTACAATGAGCAGTTCTTC	CASSLVAQSSSYNEQFF
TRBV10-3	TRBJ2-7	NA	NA	TGTGCCATCCCCAGGGAAATCTACGAGCAGTACTTC	CAIPREIYEQYF
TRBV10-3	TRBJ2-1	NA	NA	TGTGCCATCAGTGAGTATTCTGAGCAGTTCTTC	CAISEYSEQFF
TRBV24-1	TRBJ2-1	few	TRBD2	TGTGCCACCAGTGGCTCACTAGCGGGGGGTCCACGTGAGCAGTTCTTC	CATSGSLAGGPREQFF
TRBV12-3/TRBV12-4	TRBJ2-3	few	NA	TGTGCCAGCAGTCCCCTAGGGGACACAGATACGCAGTATTTT	CASSPLGDTDTQYF
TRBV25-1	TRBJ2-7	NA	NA	TGTGCCAGCAGTGACTCGGGGTACGAGCAGTACTTC	CASSDSGYEQYF
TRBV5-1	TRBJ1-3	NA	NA	TGCGCCAGCAGCGATGGGACATTCTCTGGAAACACCATATATTTT	CASSDGTFSGNTIYF